This T cell receptor (beta chain) was identified in a study of T cell repertoires in cytomegalovirus infection. TCRdb ran MiXCR on the reads and lists one entry per CDR3 protein. The table records approximately 490,000 distinct CDR3 sequences, over 9% of them present only once. This clonotype has a handful of counts. The CDR3 contains 14 residues. Trimming pared 5 bases from V and 3 bases from J, leaving 16 bases between. CDR1 DFQATT and CDR2 SNEGSKA come from the germline V gene (reference sequence). Sequencing was performed on PBMCs. The chain carries TRBV20-1 and TRBJ2-5; weak D call: TRBD1 (6 bases). The sequence was obtained from a human donor in good health (CMV status not recorded). Some clones in this sample may be carry-over from other donors' samples. The DNA of the CDR3 is TGCAGTGCTCTCGTTTCTGGGGGCGAAGAGACCCAGTACTTC. This codes for CSALVSGGEETQYF.